This T cell receptor beta chain stems from a study of shared clonotypes between healthy human individuals. Study summary: Donors had three CD4 naive, three CD4 memory, two CD8 naive and one CD8 memory plate apiece.

CDR1 and CDR2 from the germline V gene are SGHTA and FQGNSA. This CDR3 comprises 14 residues. V dropped 1 base and J dropped 4 bases, with 8 bases sitting between them. Comments on this clone: Its antigen is unidentified. Different DNA sequences within this sample yield the same CDR3.

Notes on the study in general: The four-donor shared clonotypes exceeded non-shared clonotypes in generation probability, with non-shared ones scoring lower. Limited genetic and exposure-history diversity came from having few donors.

The method was immunoSEQ multiplex PCR; TCRdb's version includes in-frame clones alone and lacks a portion of them. The sample includes roughly 410,000 clones, approximately 96% of them seen just once. The sequencing sample was made of memory CD8+ T cells sorted from blood. Subset meaning: CD45RO+ cells pooled with CCR7-negative TemRA cells. The chain couples TRBV7-2 to TRBJ1-5; D gene unclear. The clonotype originates from a man aged 25 to 40 in good health. As DNA, the CDR3 is TGTGCCAGCAGCTTAGTGTCCGGGAATCAGCCCCAGCATTTT. The encoded protein is CASSLVSGNQPQHF.